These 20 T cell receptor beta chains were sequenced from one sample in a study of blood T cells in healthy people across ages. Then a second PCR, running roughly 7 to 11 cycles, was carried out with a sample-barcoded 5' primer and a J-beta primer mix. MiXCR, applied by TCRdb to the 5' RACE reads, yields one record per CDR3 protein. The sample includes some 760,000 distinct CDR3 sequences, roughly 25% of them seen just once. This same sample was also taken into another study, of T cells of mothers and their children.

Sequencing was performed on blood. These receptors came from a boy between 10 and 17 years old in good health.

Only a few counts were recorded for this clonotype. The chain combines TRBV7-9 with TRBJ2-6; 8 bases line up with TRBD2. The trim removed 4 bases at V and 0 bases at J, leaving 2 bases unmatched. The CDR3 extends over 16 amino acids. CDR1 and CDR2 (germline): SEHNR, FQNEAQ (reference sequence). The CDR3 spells CASSSGGSSGANVLTF. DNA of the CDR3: TGTGCCAGCAGCTCGGGGGGGAGCTCTGGGGCCAACGTCCTGACTTTC.

The CDR3: CASSLTGATSSQPQHF. The CDR3, as DNA: TGTGCCAGCAGCTTAACAGGGGCTACGTCGAGTCAGCCCCAGCATTTT. V usage is TRBV5-6 and J usage is TRBJ1-5, with 7 bases identical to TRBD1. Germline trimming cut 2 bases from V and 6 bases from J; bases unmatched to any gene: 11. CDR1 SGHDT and CDR2 YYEEEE come from the germline V gene. The CDR3 runs to 16 residues.

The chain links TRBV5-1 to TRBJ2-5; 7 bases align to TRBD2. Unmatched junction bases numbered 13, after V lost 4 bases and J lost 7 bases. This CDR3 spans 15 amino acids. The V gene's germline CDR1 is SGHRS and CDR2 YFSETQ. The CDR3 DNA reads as TGCGCCAGCAGCCCAGAAGCGGGGTATGAGGGGACCCAGTACTTC. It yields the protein CASSPEAGYEGTQYF.

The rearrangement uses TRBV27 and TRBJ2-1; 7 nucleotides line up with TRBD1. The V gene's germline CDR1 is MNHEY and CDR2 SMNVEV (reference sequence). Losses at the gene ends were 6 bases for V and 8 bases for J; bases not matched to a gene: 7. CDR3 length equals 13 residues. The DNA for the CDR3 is TGTGCCAGCAGCCGGACAGGTAGCTATGAGCAGTTCTTC. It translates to CASSRTGSYEQFF.

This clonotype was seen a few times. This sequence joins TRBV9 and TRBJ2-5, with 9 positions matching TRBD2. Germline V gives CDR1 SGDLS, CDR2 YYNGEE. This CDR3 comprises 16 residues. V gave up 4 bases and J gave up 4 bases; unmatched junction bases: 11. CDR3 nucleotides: TGTGCCAGCAGCTCTCGAGTAGCGGGGGCCCCAGAGACCCAGTACTTC. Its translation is CASSSRVAGAPETQYF.

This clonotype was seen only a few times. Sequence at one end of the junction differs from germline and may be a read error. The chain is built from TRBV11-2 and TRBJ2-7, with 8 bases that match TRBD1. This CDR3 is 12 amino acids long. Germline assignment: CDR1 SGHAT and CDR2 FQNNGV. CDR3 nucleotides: TGTGCCAGCAGCTTTGCCTTGGACAGGGAAAACTTC. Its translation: CASSFALDRENF.

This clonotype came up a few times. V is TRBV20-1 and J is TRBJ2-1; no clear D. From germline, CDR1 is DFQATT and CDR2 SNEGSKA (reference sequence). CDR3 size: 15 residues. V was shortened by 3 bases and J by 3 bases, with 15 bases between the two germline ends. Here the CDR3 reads CSASDYGENYNEQFF. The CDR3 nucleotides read TGCAGTGCTAGCGATTACGGAGAGAACTACAATGAGCAGTTCTTC.

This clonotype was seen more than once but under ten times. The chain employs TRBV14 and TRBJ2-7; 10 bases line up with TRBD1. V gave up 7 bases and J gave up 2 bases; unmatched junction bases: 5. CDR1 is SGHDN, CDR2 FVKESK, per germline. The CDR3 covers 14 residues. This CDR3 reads CASNPGTGAYEQYF. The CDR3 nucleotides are TGTGCCAGCAACCCCGGGACAGGGGCCTACGAGCAGTACTTC.

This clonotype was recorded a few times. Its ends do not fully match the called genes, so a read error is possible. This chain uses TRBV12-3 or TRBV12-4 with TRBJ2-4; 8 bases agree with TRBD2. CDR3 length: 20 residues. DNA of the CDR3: TGTGCCAGCAGTTTCGGGAGGGGCAGGGGCCTACTACTAGCCAAAAACGTTCAGTACTTC. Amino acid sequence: CASSFGRGRGLLLAKNVQYF.

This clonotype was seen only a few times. The CDR3 region is CASSVGISGGPNTGELFF. CDR3 nucleotides: TGTGCCAGCAGCGTAGGCATTAGCGGGGGTCCGAACACCGGGGAGCTGTTTTTT. This chain uses TRBV9 with TRBJ2-2; 9 nucleotides agree with TRBD2. V trimming: 0 bases; J trimming: 0 bases; junction bases outside the gene matches: 6. Germline V gene lookup returns CDR1 SGDLS and CDR2 YYNGEE. The CDR3 spans 18 residues.

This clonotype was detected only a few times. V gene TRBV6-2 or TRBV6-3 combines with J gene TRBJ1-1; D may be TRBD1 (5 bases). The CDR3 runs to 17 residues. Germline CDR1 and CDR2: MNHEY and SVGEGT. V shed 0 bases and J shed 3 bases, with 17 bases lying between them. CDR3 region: CASSYSSGGGVDTEAFF. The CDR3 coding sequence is TGTGCCAGCAGTTACTCGAGCGGGGGAGGTGTGGACACTGAAGCTTTCTTT.

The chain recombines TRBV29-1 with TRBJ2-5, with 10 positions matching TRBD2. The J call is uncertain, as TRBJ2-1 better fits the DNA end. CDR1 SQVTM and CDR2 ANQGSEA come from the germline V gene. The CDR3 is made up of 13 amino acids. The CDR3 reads CSLRLAGAHEQFF. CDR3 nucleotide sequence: TGCAGCTTACGCCTAGCGGGAGCTCATGAGCAGTTCTTC.

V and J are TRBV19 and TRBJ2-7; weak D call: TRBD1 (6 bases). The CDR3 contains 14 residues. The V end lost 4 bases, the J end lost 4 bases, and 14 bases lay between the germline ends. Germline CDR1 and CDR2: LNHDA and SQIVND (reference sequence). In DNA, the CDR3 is TGTGCCAGTAGTAGGGCAGGGGATCATTACGAGCAGTACTTC. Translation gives CASSRAGDHYEQYF.

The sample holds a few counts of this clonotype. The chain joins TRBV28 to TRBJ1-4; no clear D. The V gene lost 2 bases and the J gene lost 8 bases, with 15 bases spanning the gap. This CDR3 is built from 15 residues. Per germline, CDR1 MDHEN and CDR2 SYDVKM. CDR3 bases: TGTGCCAGCAGTTTAGACGGACGGGCTACGGAAAAACTGTTTTTT. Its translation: CASSLDGRATEKLFF.

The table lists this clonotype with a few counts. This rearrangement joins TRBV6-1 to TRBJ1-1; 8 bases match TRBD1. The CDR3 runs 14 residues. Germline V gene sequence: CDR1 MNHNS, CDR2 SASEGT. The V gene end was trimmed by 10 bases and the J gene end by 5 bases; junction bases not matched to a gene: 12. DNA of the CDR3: TGTGCCAACCAACAGGGGGGAAGTTATACTGAAGCTTTCTTT. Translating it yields CANQQGGSYTEAFF.

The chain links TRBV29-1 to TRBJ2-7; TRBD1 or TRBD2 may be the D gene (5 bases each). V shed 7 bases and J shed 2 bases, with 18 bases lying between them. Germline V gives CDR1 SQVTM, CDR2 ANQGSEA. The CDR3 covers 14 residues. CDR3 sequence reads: CSARVGGNPYEQYF. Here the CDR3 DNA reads TGCAGCGCTAGGGTTGGGGGAAACCCCTACGAGCAGTACTTC.

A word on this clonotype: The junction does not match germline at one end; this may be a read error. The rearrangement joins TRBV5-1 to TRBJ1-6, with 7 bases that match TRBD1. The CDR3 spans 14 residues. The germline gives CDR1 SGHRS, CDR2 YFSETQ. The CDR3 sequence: CACSLGTDNSPLHF. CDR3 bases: TGCGCCTGCAGCTTGGGGACAGATAATTCACCCCTCCACTTT.

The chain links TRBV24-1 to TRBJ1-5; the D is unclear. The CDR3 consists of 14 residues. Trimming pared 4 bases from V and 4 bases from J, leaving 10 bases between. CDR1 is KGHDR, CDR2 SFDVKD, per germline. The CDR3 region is CATSDYQKNQPQHF. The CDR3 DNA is TGTGCCACCAGTGACTACCAGAAGAATCAGCCCCAGCATTTT.

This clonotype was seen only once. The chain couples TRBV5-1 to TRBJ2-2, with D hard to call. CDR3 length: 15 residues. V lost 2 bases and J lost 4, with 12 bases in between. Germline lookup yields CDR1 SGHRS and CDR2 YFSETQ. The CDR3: CASSLVGRVTGELFF. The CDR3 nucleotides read TGCGCCAGCAGCTTAGTAGGGCGTGTCACCGGGGAGCTGTTTTTT.

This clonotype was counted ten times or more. The CDR3 here is CSARDRGGSYEQYF. The CDR3 DNA sequence: TGCAGTGCTAGAGACCGGGGGGGCTCCTACGAGCAGTACTTC. The chain couples TRBV20-1 to TRBJ2-5; 8 bases fit TRBD2. Near its end, the DNA agrees better with TRBJ2-7, so the J call may be wrong. Germline V CDR1 and CDR2: DFQATT, SNEGSKA (reference sequence). This CDR3 region has 14 residues.